The next 23 T cell receptor beta chains were all read from a single sample in a study of T-cell reconstitution after alpha-beta-depleted transplantation in children. TCRbeta library preparation incorporated unique molecular identifiers. In TCRdb, the PCR reads were re-called with MiXCR into one record per CDR3 protein. The table records about 580,000 distinct CDR3 sequences, about 21% of them present only once. The starting material was PBMCs, mostly from graft donor cells, obtained 360 days after TCRalphabeta/CD19-depleted stem cell transplant. Receptor source: a boy less than two years old who had a stem cell transplant for acute myeloid leukemia, so the T cells may come from the graft donor.

The V gene is TRBV4-3, the J gene TRBJ1-6; D is unresolved. V lost 4 bases, J lost 5 bases, and 12 bases lay in between. The germline V gene encodes CDR1 LGHNA and CDR2 YSLEER. The CDR3 extends over 15 amino acids. CDR3 sequence reads: CASSPSSGHNSPLHF. The CDR3 DNA reads as TGCGCCAGCAGCCCTAGTTCGGGTCATAATTCACCCCTCCACTTT.

This clonotype appeared many times. This sequence joins TRBV20-1 and TRBJ1-1; tentatively, D is TRBD1 (5 bases). This CDR3 has 13 amino acids. Germline lookup yields CDR1 DFQATT and CDR2 SNEGSKA (reference sequence). Between the trimmed V and J ends, which lost 3 bases and 0 bases, there was a span of 8 bases. The CDR3: CSASRVVNTEAFF. CDR3 in DNA: TGCAGTGCTAGCAGGGTGGTGAACACTGAAGCTTTCTTT.

This chain connects TRBV27 to TRBJ2-6, with D unresolved. The length of the CDR3 is 16 residues. Looked up from germline, CDR1 is MNHEY and CDR2 is SMNVEV (reference sequence). Trimming pared 5 bases from V and 0 bases from J, leaving 11 bases between. CDR3 region: CASSPLPSSGANVLTF. The CDR3 nucleotides are TGTGCCAGCAGTCCGCTTCCCAGCTCTGGGGCCAACGTCCTGACTTTC.

This rearrangement joins TRBV28 to TRBJ2-1; no firm D call. CDR3 length: 13 amino acids. V lost 10 bases to trimming and J lost 0 bases, with 10 bases between them. Germline V gene lookup returns CDR1 MDHEN and CDR2 SYDVKM. The CDR3 loop is CATIRSSYNEQFF. The CDR3, as DNA: TGTGCCACCATCAGGAGCTCCTACAATGAGCAGTTCTTC.

At least ten counts were recorded for this clonotype. V usage is TRBV21-1 and J usage is TRBJ1-1; the table's D gene call, TRBD1, was not cross checked with the DNA. TRBV21-1 is listed as a pseudogene. The CDR3 is 15 amino acids. Here the CDR3 reads CASSKPGQGLVKAFF. The CDR3 bases are TGTGCCAGCAGCAAACCGGGACAGGGTCTAGTTAAAGCTTTCTTT.

This clonotype was detected ten times or more. The V gene is TRBV20-1, the J gene TRBJ2-3; 7 bases are shared with TRBD1. The CDR3 contains 14 residues. Germline-derived CDR1 and CDR2 are DFQATT and SNEGSKA (reference sequence). The ends lost 6 bases at V and 2 bases at J; junction bases unmatched: 8. This chain's CDR3 is CSAQRDRYTDTQYF. The CDR3 nucleotides are TGCAGTGCACAAAGGGACAGATACACAGATACGCAGTATTTT.

This clonotype was observed a few times. The rearrangement links TRBV4-3 to TRBJ2-7; no reliable D call. This CDR3 spans 14 amino acids. Trimming removed 4 bases at V and 0 bases at J, with 10 bases between. Germline V gene lookup returns CDR1 LGHNA and CDR2 YSLEER. The CDR3 loop is CASSRGTNSYEQYF. CDR3 DNA: TGCGCCAGCAGCCGAGGTACTAACTCCTACGAGCAGTACTTC.

This clonotype has just a few counts. This chain joins TRBV12-3 or TRBV12-4 and TRBJ1-1; D remains unclear. V was cut by 7 bases and J by 7 bases, with 13 bases left in between. The CDR3 sequence is 12 residues long. CDR3 nucleotides: TGTGCCAGCAAGTTAGTGTTCGATGAAGCTTTCTTT. Translation gives CASKLVFDEAFF.

This clonotype was counted many times. The V and J genes are TRBV29-1 and TRBJ1-1; weak D call: TRBD1 (6 bases). CDR1 SQVTM and CDR2 ANQGSEA come from the germline V gene. V was pared by 4 bases and J by 8 bases, with 14 bases between. This CDR3 region has 12 residues. This CDR3 is CSVVVRGFEAFF. For the CDR3, the DNA is TGCAGCGTTGTCGTCAGGGGCTTCGAAGCTTTCTTT.

This clonotype showed up many times. The chain couples TRBV29-1 to TRBJ2-3, with 9 bases aligning to TRBD2. The junction had 8 bases not matched to a gene; V was cut back by 4 bases and J by 6 bases. CDR1 and CDR2 from the germline V gene are SQVTM and ANQGSEA. The CDR3 consists of 14 residues. CDR3 DNA: TGCAGCGTTGTTCAGGCTAGCGGGGAGGATACGCAGTATTTT. It yields the protein CSVVQASGEDTQYF.

This clonotype occurred many times. The J gene is TRBJ1-3, the V gene TRBV20-1; possibly TRBD1 for D (5 bases). Looked up from germline, CDR1 is DFQATT and CDR2 is SNEGSKA (reference sequence). Trimming shortened V by 4 bases and J by 2 bases, and 15 bases separated the two germline ends. The CDR3 runs to 15 residues. CDR3 in amino acids: CSAIPVGPAGNTIYF. In DNA, the CDR3 is TGCAGTGCTATTCCTGTGGGACCGGCTGGAAACACCATATATTTT.

The V call is TRBV11-3, the J call TRBJ2-4; possible D gene TRBD1, 7 bases. Per germline, CDR1 SGHNT and CDR2 YENEEA. V dropped 5 bases and J dropped 9 bases, with 20 bases sitting between them. The length of the CDR3 is 15 residues. CDR3 sequence (DNA): TGTGCCAGCAGCCCCCAGGGGGGTCGAGGCACCATTCAGTACTTC. This gives the protein CASSPQGGRGTIQYF.

Ten or more counts support this clonotype. The rearrangement joins TRBV20-1 to TRBJ1-3; D is uncertain. Per the germline V gene, CDR1 is DFQATT and CDR2 is SNEGSKA (reference sequence). V lost 6 bases, J lost 2 bases, and 17 bases lay in between. CDR3 size: 15 residues. The CDR3 reads CSATTRGQTGNTIYF. CDR3 nucleotide sequence: TGCAGTGCCACTACCAGAGGGCAGACTGGAAACACCATATATTTT.

V gene TRBV6-2 or TRBV6-3 combines with J gene TRBJ1-1; weak D call: TRBD1 (6 bases). V was pared by 5 bases and J by 3 bases, with 19 bases between. Germline values: CDR1 MNHEY, CDR2 SVGEGT. This CDR3 contains 16 residues. CDR3 DNA: TGTGCCAGCAGTAAGAAAGGCCGGGACATTTACACTGAAGCTTTCTTT. Translating it yields CASSKKGRDIYTEAFF.

This clonotype was found many times. J is TRBJ2-2 and V is TRBV4-3; D not resolved. This CDR3 has 13 residues. The V and J ends lost 0 bases and 4 bases respectively, with 3 bases between them. Germline V CDR1 and CDR2: LGHNA, YSLEER. DNA for the CDR3: TGCGCCAGCAGCCAAGACCTCACCGGGGAGCTGTTTTTT. Protein sequence: CASSQDLTGELFF.

The chain couples TRBV7-3 to TRBJ2-2; TRBD1 aligns across 7 bases. From germline, CDR1 is SGHTA and CDR2 FQGTGA. Germline trimming cut 6 bases from V and 6 bases from J; bases unmatched to any gene: 7. The CDR3 is made up of 14 amino acids. The CDR3 loop reads CASSPTGDAGELFF. Here the CDR3 DNA reads TGTGCCAGCAGTCCTACAGGGGACGCCGGGGAGCTGTTTTTT.

The J gene is TRBJ1-2, the V gene TRBV24-1, with a possible D match to TRBD1 (6 bases). This CDR3 has 14 amino acids. CDR1 and CDR2 (germline): KGHDR, SFDVKD. V was cut by 4 bases and J by 6 bases, with 14 bases left in between. The chain's CDR3 is CATSDLRQDDGYTF. In DNA, the CDR3 is TGTGCCACCAGTGACCTCCGACAGGACGATGGCTACACCTTC.

This clonotype was detected many times. The chain is built from TRBV7-8 and TRBJ2-2; possibly TRBD2 for D (6 bases). This CDR3 contains 16 residues. Germline V gene sequence: CDR1 SGHVS, CDR2 FQNEAQ. V lost 0 bases to trimming and J lost 6 bases, with 14 bases between them. This chain's CDR3 is CASSLAPGGSAGELFF. CDR3 bases: TGTGCCAGCAGCTTAGCGCCCGGGGGATCGGCCGGGGAGCTGTTTTTT.

This clonotype has at least ten counts. The rearrangement links TRBV27 to TRBJ2-7; 11 nucleotides line up with TRBD2. The V gene end was trimmed by 3 bases and the J gene end by 1 base; junction bases not matched to a gene: 2. This CDR3 has 15 residues. The V gene's germline CDR1 is MNHEY and CDR2 SMNVEV (reference sequence). The CDR3: CASSLGLAASYEQYF. CDR3 nucleotide sequence: TGTGCCAGCAGTTTGGGACTAGCGGCTTCCTACGAGCAGTACTTC.

CDR3 sequence reads: CATSRVAGARGQPQHF. DNA of the CDR3: TGTGCCACCAGCAGAGTTGCGGGGGCTCGAGGTCAGCCCCAGCATTTT. The chain has TRBV15 and TRBJ1-5; D possibly corresponds to TRBD1 (6 bases). The V gene lost 1 base and the J gene lost 6 bases, with 16 bases spanning the gap. Germline V gives CDR1 LNHNV, CDR2 YYDKDF (reference sequence). The CDR3 runs 16 residues.

The chain combines TRBV6-5 with TRBJ2-3, with 9 bases matching TRBD1. The germline V gene has CDR1 MNHEY and CDR2 SVGAGI. CDR3 size: 17 residues. With 0 bases clipped from V and 0 bases from J, the junction kept 4 bases outside the gene matches. DNA of the CDR3: TGTGCCAGCAGTTACTCGGGACAGGGAACTAGCACAGATACGCAGTATTTT. Its translation: CASSYSGQGTSTDTQYF.

This clonotype was seen repeatedly, ten times or more. The J gene is TRBJ2-7, the V gene TRBV10-3; 10 bases agree with TRBD1. CDR1 and CDR2 from the germline V gene are ENHRY and SYGVKD. The CDR3 has 14 amino acids. V lost 4 bases, J lost 7 bases, and 7 bases stayed unmatched. The CDR3 region has the DNA TGTGCCATCAGTGTTAGACAGGGGGCTGATGAGCAGTACTTC. Its translation: CAISVRQGADEQYF.

This chain uses TRBV5-1 with TRBJ2-1; 8 bases are shared with TRBD2. This CDR3 is built from 16 residues. V shed 4 bases and J 4 bases; nucleotides not matched to a gene: 10. Germline-derived CDR1 and CDR2 are SGHRS and YFSETQ. This chain's CDR3 is CASSTDSGEAYNEQFF. CDR3 nucleotide sequence: TGCGCCAGCAGCACTGATAGCGGGGAGGCATACAATGAGCAGTTCTTC.